This T cell receptor beta chain was documented in a study of identical twins. Study findings and constraints: Twin sharing of out-of-frame TCR alpha was underestimated by models in monozygotic pairs. Zero-insertion analyses were open to partial confounding by invariant MAIT and iNKT cells. Reduced insertions were recorded for abundant cord blood beta clonotypes, with no such pattern in memory repertoires.

V was cut by 7 bases and J by 1 base, with 1 base left in between. This CDR3 has 10 amino acids. The germline V gene encodes CDR1 SNHLY and CDR2 FYNNEI. A few counts support this clonotype. No antigen is known for it. TCRdb re-derived calls from the 5' RACE reads in MiXCR, one entry per CDR3 protein. The sample lists approximately 230,000 distinct CDR3 sequences, 6.5% to 8% occurring once. Another study also made use of these data, one on T cells expressing NK-cell markers. That study reports: Sorted CD3+CD56+NKG2C+, CD3+CD56+NKG2C- and CD3+CD56-NKG2C+ T-cell subsets were beta-chain profiled.

This sequence joins TRBV2 and TRBJ2-5; no clear D. The TCR comes from a woman between 18 and 30 years old in good health. Sequencing was done on a sample of CD8+ T cells sorted from blood. The CDR3 DNA is TGTGCCAGCACCCAAGAGACCCAGTACTTC. Translating it yields CASTQETQYF.